The text below deals with one T cell receptor beta chain. What it recognizes is unknown. This sample stems from a study of long-term antiretroviral therapy in people with HIV. The overall study: There is a gap of about a decade between the earliest samples and the later 2015 immediate-ART recommendation.

Overall study findings and caveats: Even long-term ART left TRB diversity below transplant donor controls, despite gains. Pre-ART expanded TRB clones stayed dominant throughout, though often decreasing after ART.

Researchers report immunoSEQ v3.0 was run at survey level. Sequencing was intended to reach roughly 40,000-50,000 T-cell genomes per sample. Libraries were prepared by immunoSEQ multiplex PCR; TCRdb keeps only in-frame clonotypes and omits some of them. The sample lists tens of thousands of clones, approximately 84% seen once, with 4% to 6% in the top ten. This CDR3 is 13 amino acids long. Trimming pared 2 bases from V and 7 bases from J, leaving 9 bases between. From germline, CDR1 is MNHNS and CDR2 SASEGT. The TCR comes from a man between 18 and 29 years old with HIV. Source: unsorted PBMCs, taken 0.5 years after starting antiretroviral therapy. The chain uses TRBV6-1 and TRBJ1-5; a weak D match, TRBD1 (5 bases). The DNA of the CDR3 is TGTGCCAGCAGTGAACGGGGCGAACAGCCCCAGCATTTT. Translating it yields CASSERGEQPQHF.